The 18 T cell receptor beta chains presented below share a single source sample, sequenced in a study of T-cell memory formation after mild COVID-19. TCRdb reanalysed the 5' RACE reads using MiXCR and keeps one entry per CDR3 protein. The table lists about 350,000 distinct CDR3 sequences, about an eighth of them singletons. Sequenced input: PBMCs or a T cell subset sorted from them (not recorded which). The receptors were sampled from a man between 18 and 35 years old who had mild COVID-19 (a few samples of this study predate the infection). Cell type and time point are not known.

Notes on this clonotype: A much larger clone sits a single nucleotide away, making a read error possible. The CDR3 DNA reads TGCGCCAGAAGCCAGACAGGGTTCAGGGAGCTGTTTTTT. Protein sequence: CARSQTGFRELFF. The V call is TRBV4-3, the J call TRBJ2-2; the match to TRBD1 covers 7 bases. There are 13 residues in the CDR3. Germline assignment: CDR1 LGHNA and CDR2 YSLEER.

There are a few counts of this clonotype. This chain links TRBV7-2 with TRBJ2-3; 7 nucleotides line up with TRBD2. Germline lookup yields CDR1 SGHTA and CDR2 FQGNSA. The CDR3 runs 17 residues. V gave up 5 bases and J gave up 2 bases; unmatched junction bases: 13. This CDR3 reads CASSLQALRGVTDTQYF. The CDR3 nucleotides are TGTGCCAGCAGCCTCCAAGCCCTCCGGGGGGTCACAGATACGCAGTATTTT.

The rearrangement uses TRBV7-9 and TRBJ2-2, with D maybe TRBD1 (5 bases). Germline V lookup: CDR1 SEHNR, CDR2 FQNEAQ (reference sequence). The ends were cut back, 1 base at V and 3 bases at J, with 9 bases in the middle. The CDR3 has 15 residues. The CDR3 here is CASSLVGRDTGELFF. CDR3 nucleotides: TGTGCCAGCAGCTTAGTGGGCAGGGACACCGGGGAGCTGTTTTTT.

The chain combines TRBV20-1 with TRBJ2-1; D gene ambiguous. Germline V gene sequence: CDR1 DFQATT, CDR2 SNEGSKA (reference sequence). Deletions cut 5 bases from V and 0 bases from J, with 11 bases between. CDR3 length: 14 residues. The CDR3: CSAPENHSYNEQFF. The CDR3 region has the DNA TGCAGTGCTCCCGAGAACCACTCCTACAATGAGCAGTTCTTC.

This clonotype was counted only a few times. The gene calls are TRBV11-2 and TRBJ2-2; 7 bases map to TRBD2. J gave up 4 bases and V 1 base, and 3 bases lay outside the gene matches. CDR1 is SGHAT and CDR2 is FQNNGV in the germline V gene. The CDR3 has 15 amino acids. This CDR3 reads CASSLAGGFTGELFF. The CDR3 coding sequence is TGTGCCAGCAGCTTAGCGGGGGGATTCACCGGGGAGCTGTTTTTT.

The V and J genes are TRBV7-2 and TRBJ1-1, with D unresolved. The V gene lost 5 bases and the J gene lost 5 bases, with 15 bases spanning the gap. Germline-derived CDR1 and CDR2 are SGHTA and FQGNSA. The CDR3 loop spans 14 amino acids. CDR3 nucleotides: TGTGCCAGCAGCCGGGGATTCGGTAAAACTGAAGCTTTCTTT. Its translation: CASSRGFGKTEAFF.

V gene TRBV5-1 combines with J gene TRBJ2-3, with unresolved D. This CDR3 is built from 12 residues. The V end lost 1 base, the J end lost 5 bases, and 5 bases lay between the germline ends. CDR1 and CDR2 from the germline V gene are SGHRS and YFSETQ. CDR3 protein: CASSLIGDTQYF. The DNA for the CDR3 is TGCGCCAGCAGCTTGATAGGAGATACGCAGTATTTT.

This clonotype was picked up many times. The chain joins TRBV20-1 to TRBJ2-3; the D is unclear. Germline values: CDR1 DFQATT, CDR2 SNEGSKA (reference sequence). This CDR3 is 12 amino acids long. V was cut by 1 base and J by 3 bases, with 5 bases left in between. CDR3 protein: CSARGGTDTQYF. The CDR3 bases are TGCAGTGCTAGAGGGGGTACAGATACGCAGTATTTT.

The chain combines TRBV6-5 with TRBJ1-6; maybe TRBD1 (5 bases). CDR1 MNHEY and CDR2 SVGAGI come from the germline V gene. Trimming removed 8 bases at V and 8 bases at J, with 10 bases between. The CDR3 has 12 residues. Written as DNA, the CDR3 is TGTGCCAGCCGGGACGGAGATTCACCCCTCCACTTT. It specifies CASRDGDSPLHF.

This clonotype was recorded many times. V and J are TRBV18 and TRBJ1-1; D not certain. From germline, CDR1 is KGHSH and CDR2 LQKENI. This CDR3 has 12 residues. V was cut by 6 bases and J by 4 bases, with 9 bases left in between. CDR3 in amino acids: CASSPVATEAFF. DNA for the CDR3: TGTGCCAGCTCTCCGGTGGCCACTGAAGCTTTCTTT.

The gene calls are TRBV27 and TRBJ1-1; 9 positions agree with TRBD1. The V and J ends lost 6 bases and 4 bases, in that order; junction bases with no gene match: 6. This CDR3 is built from 14 residues. The germline V gene has CDR1 MNHEY and CDR2 SMNVEV (reference sequence). The CDR3 region has the DNA TGTGCCAGCAGCCCCAAGGACAGGGGCACTGAAGCTTTCTTT. Translation gives CASSPKDRGTEAFF.

V usage is TRBV30 and J usage is TRBJ2-2; TRBD1 might be the D (6 bases). CDR1 is GTSNPN and CDR2 is SVGIG in the germline V gene (reference sequence). V was pared by 2 bases and J by 0 bases, with 7 bases between. This CDR3 has 14 amino acids. The CDR3 DNA reads TGTGCCTGGAGTTGGACAGCGAACACCGGGGAGCTGTTTTTT. Translated, it gives CAWSWTANTGELFF.

The gene calls are TRBV5-1 and TRBJ2-3, with D perhaps being TRBD1 or TRBD2 (6 bases each). V dropped 3 bases and J dropped 9 bases, with 17 bases sitting between them. Germline values: CDR1 SGHRS, CDR2 YFSETQ. The CDR3 extends over 14 amino acids. The DNA of the CDR3 is TGCGCCAGCAGCTCTGCGACGCGGAGGGGGACGCAGTATTTT. Residues: CASSSATRRGTQYF.

The rearrangement links TRBV2 to TRBJ1-6; D gene uncertain. Deletions cut 4 bases from V and 6 bases from J, with 10 bases between. In germline, CDR1 is SNHLY, CDR2 FYNNEI. The CDR3 spans 14 residues. CDR3 DNA sequence: TGTGCCAGCAGTGGCCGACTGAGTAATTCACCCCTCCACTTT. This translates into CASSGRLSNSPLHF.

This clonotype showed up many times. The chain recombines TRBV2 with TRBJ1-2; D unresolved. CDR1 is SNHLY, CDR2 FYNNEI, per germline. Trimming removed 3 bases from V and 0 bases from J, with 14 bases in between. The CDR3 covers 16 residues. CDR3 sequence reads: CASSDIGLRANYGYTF. The CDR3 DNA reads as TGTGCCAGCAGTGATATCGGCCTACGGGCTAACTATGGCTACACCTTC. The full variable domain, completed using reference TRBV2 and TRBJ1-2, is EPEVTQTPSHQVTQMGQEVILRCVPISNHLYFYWYRQILGQKVEFLVSFYNNEISEKSEIFDDQFSVERPDGSNFTLKIRSTKLEDSAMYFCASSDIGLRANYGYTFGSGTRLTVV.

This clonotype was seen only a few times. The chain has TRBV27 and TRBJ2-7; the D is unclear. Per the germline V gene, CDR1 is MNHEY and CDR2 is SMNVEV (reference sequence). This CDR3 is built from 13 residues. The ends were cut back, 8 bases at V and 0 bases at J, with 11 bases in the middle. The CDR3 DNA sequence: TGTGCCAGCCGTTCTTCAAGCTCCTACGAGCAGTACGTC. It is translated as CASRSSSSYEQYV.

V usage is TRBV7-9 and J usage is TRBJ1-1; the D gene is possibly TRBD1 (6 bases). Deletions cut 3 bases from V and 5 bases from J, with 13 bases between. Germline lookup yields CDR1 SEHNR and CDR2 FQNEAQ (reference sequence). This CDR3 is 14 amino acids long. CDR3 amino acids: CASSLRTAGTEAFF. The CDR3 DNA reads as TGTGCCAGCAGCTTGCGGACAGCCGGGACTGAAGCTTTCTTT.

This clonotype was observed a few times. V usage is TRBV20-1 and J usage is TRBJ1-5, with D possibly matching TRBD1 (5 bases). This CDR3 spans 13 amino acids. Per the germline V gene, CDR1 is DFQATT and CDR2 is SNEGSKA (reference sequence). V was shortened by 3 bases and J by 2 bases, with 8 bases between the two germline ends. CDR3 in DNA: TGCAGTGCTAGGGAACAGGGCAATCAGCCCCAGCATTTT. This sequence encodes CSAREQGNQPQHF.